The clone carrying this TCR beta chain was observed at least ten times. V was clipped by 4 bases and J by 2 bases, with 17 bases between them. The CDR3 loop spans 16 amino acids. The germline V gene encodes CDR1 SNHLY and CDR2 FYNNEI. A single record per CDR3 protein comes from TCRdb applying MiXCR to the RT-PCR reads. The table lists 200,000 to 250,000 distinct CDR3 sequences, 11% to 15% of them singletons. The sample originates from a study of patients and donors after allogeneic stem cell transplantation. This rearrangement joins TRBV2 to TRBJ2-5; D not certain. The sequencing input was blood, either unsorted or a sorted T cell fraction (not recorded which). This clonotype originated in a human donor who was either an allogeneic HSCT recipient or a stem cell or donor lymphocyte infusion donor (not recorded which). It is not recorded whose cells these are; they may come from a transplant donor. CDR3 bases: TGTGCCAGCAGTGGGATAGGACGGACGCTACAAGAGACCCAGTACTTC. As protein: CASSGIGRTLQETQYF.